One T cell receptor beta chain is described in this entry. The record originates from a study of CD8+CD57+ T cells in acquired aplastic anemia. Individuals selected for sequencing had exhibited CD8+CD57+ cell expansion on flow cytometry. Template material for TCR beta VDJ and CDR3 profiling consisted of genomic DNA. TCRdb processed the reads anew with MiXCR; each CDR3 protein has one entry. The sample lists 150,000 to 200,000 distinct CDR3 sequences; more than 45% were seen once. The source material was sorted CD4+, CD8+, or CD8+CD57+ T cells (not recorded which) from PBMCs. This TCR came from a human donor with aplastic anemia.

The CDR3 DNA follows: TGTGCCAGCACGACTAGCGGGCATGATACGCAGTATTTT. It specifies CASTTSGHDTQYF. The rearrangement links TRBV3-1 to TRBJ2-3, with 10 bases lining up with TRBD2. The CDR3 loop spans 13 amino acids. CDR1 is LGHDT and CDR2 is YNNKEL in the germline V gene (reference sequence). Losses at the gene ends were 7 bases for V and 6 bases for J; bases not matched to a gene: 4.